The 2 T cell receptor beta chains below come from one sample, sequenced in a study of blood T cell repertoires in COVID-19 (dated by TCRdb to the early 2020s). Libraries were constructed by the immunoSEQ multiplex PCR assay. TCRdb took this table from immuneACCESS and kept in-frame rearrangements with V and J called. Such tables lack part of the clones; where checked against another copy, unresolved V genes explain under half of the gap, and the rest is unexplained. Across this sample there are over 250,000 clones, with under 90% seen only once. Clones ranked in the top ten supply approximately 2.2% of the sample. The source material was peripheral blood. Receptor source: a man aged 45-65 years with acute or convalescent COVID-19.

The chain links TRBV27 to TRBJ2-1, with TRBD1 as a possible D gene (5 bases). The CDR3 is made up of 16 amino acids. V shed 0 bases and J shed 0 bases, with 9 bases lying between them. Germline loops: CDR1 MNHEY, CDR2 SMNVEV (reference sequence). CDR3 DNA: TGTGCCAGCAGTTTATCGACAGTGAGCTCCTACAATGAGCAGTTCTTC. Its protein is CASSLSTVSSYNEQFF.

In DNA, the CDR3 is TGTGCCAGCAGTTATTTCTCCGGGATCCAGCATCAGCCCCAGCATTTT. Translated: CASSYFSGIQHQPQHF. This chain joins TRBV6-2 or TRBV6-3 and TRBJ1-5; no firm D call. V was trimmed by 3 bases and J by 5 bases, leaving 17 bases between them. From germline, CDR1 is MNHEY and CDR2 SVGEGT. CDR3 size: 16 residues.